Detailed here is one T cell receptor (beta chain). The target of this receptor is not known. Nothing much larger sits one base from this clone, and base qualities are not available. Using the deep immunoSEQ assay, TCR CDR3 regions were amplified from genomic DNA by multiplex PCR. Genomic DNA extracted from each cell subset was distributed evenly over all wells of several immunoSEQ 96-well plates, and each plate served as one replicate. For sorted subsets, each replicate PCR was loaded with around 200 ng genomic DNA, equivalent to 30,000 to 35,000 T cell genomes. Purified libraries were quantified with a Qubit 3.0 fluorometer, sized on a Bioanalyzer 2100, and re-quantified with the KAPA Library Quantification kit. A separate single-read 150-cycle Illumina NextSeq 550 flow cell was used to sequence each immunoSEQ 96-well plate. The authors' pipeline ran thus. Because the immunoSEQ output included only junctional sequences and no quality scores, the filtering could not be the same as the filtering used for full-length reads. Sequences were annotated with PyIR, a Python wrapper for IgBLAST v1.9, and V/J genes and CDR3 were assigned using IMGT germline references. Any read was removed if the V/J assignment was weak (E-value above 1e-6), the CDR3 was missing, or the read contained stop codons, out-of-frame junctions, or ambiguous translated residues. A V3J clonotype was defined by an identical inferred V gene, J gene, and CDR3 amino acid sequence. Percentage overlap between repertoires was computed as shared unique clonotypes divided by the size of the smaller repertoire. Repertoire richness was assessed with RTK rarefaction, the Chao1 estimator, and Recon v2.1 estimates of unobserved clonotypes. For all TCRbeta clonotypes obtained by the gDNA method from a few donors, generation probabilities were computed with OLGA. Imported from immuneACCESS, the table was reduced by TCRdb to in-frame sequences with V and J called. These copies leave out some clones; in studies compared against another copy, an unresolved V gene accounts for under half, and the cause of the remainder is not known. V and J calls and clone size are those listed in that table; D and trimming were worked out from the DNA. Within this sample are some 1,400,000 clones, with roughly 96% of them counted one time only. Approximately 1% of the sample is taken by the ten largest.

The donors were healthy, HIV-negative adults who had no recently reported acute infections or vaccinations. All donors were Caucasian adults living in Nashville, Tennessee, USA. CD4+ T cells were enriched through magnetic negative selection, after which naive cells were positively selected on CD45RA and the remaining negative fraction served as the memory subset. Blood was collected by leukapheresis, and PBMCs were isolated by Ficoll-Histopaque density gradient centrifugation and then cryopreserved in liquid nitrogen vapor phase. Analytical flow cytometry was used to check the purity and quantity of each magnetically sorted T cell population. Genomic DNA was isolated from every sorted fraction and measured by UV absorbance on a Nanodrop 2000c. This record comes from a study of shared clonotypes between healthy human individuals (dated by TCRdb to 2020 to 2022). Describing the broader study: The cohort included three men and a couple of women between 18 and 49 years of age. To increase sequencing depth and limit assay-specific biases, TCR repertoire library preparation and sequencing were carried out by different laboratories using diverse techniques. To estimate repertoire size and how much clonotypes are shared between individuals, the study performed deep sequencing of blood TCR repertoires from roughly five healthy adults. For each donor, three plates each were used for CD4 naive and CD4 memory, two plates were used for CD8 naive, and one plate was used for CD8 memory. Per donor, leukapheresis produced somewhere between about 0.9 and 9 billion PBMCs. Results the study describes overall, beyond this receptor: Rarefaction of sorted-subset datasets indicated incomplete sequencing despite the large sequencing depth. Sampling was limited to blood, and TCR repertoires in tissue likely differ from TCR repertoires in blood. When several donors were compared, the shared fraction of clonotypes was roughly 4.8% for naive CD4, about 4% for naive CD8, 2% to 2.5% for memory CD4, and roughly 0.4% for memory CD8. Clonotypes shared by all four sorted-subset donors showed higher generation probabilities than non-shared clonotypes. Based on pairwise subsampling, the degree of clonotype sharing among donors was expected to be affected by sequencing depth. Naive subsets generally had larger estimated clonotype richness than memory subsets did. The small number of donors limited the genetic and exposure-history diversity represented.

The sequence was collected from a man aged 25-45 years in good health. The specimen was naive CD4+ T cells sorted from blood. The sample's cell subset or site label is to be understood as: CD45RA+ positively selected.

The CDR3 protein is CSAPSGSEQYF. The DNA sequence reads TGCAGTGCGCCGTCAGGGAGTGAGCAGTACTTC. The chain couples TRBV20-1 to TRBJ2-7; the D gene is perhaps TRBD1 or TRBD2, as each covers 5 bases. Including the terminal cysteine and phenylalanine, the CDR3 comprises 11 residues. Only the CDR3 portion is preserved as DNA: 33 bases, with reading frame beginning at the first base. Via the germline V gene (reference sequence), CDR1 is DFQATT and CDR2 SNEGSKA. The V end loses 6 bases and the J end loses 7 bases, and a stretch of 13 bases separates them.